This TCR beta chain was observed in a study of Tregs in tolerant kidney transplant recipients. Libraries were prepared by immunoSEQ multiplex PCR; TCRdb keeps only in-frame clonotypes and omits some of them. The data contain under 100,000 clones, about 92% of them singletons. CDR1 is MNHEY, CDR2 SVGAGI, per germline. With 10 bases removed from V and 0 bases from J, the gap between germline ends came to 13 bases. This CDR3 spans 14 amino acids. This clonotype originated in a human donor in good health. The chain employs TRBV6-5 and TRBJ1-5; possible D gene TRBD1, 5 bases. Source material: CD8+ T cells from blood. The CDR3 reads CATGTVNSNQPQHF. The CDR3 coding sequence is TGTGCCACAGGGACGGTGAATAGCAATCAGCCCCAGCATTTT.